One sample yielded the 11 T cell receptor beta chains listed below, sequenced in a study of shared clonotypes between healthy human individuals (TCRdb year 2020). Libraries were constructed by the immunoSEQ multiplex PCR assay. TCRdb mirrors the immuneACCESS table, restricted to in-frame sequences. Some clones are absent from its copies; in checked studies, under half trace to an unresolved V gene, and the reason for the others is unknown. The sample table shows around 1,000,000 clones, and 60% to 85% are seen once. The top ten clonotypes cover 0.89% of the sample. The specimen sequenced was memory CD4+ T cells from PBMCs. In the paper's terms, the cell subset or site label means: CD45RA-negative fraction. The receptors were sampled from a man aged 18 to 29 in good health. Some clones in this sample may be carry-over from other donors' samples.

This rearrangement joins TRBV19 to TRBJ1-1; TRBD1 is a possible D gene (6 bases). Trimming took off 7 bases at V and 4 bases at J, with 19 bases between the two ends. The CDR3 runs 15 residues. In germline, CDR1 is LNHDA, CDR2 SQIVND (reference sequence). The CDR3 is CASKSVAGVSTEAFF. The CDR3 bases are TGTGCCAGTAAGTCCGTCGCAGGGGTGAGCACTGAAGCTTTCTTT.

This chain uses TRBV4-2 with TRBJ2-7; no reliable D call. The CDR3 has 15 amino acids. Trimming took 0 bases from V and 2 from J, leaving 11 bases between them. The V gene's germline CDR1 is LGHNA and CDR2 YNFKEQ. CDR3 region: CASSQDLDGTYEQYF. As DNA, the CDR3 is TGTGCCAGCAGCCAAGATCTGGACGGTACCTACGAGCAGTACTTC.

V is TRBV7-3 and J is TRBJ2-7, with 7 nucleotides matching TRBD2. With 5 bases clipped from V and 0 bases from J, the junction kept 13 bases outside the gene matches. Germline V gene lookup returns CDR1 SGHTA and CDR2 FQGTGA. There are 17 residues in the CDR3. CDR3 sequence (DNA): TGTGCCAGCAGCACACAAAGCGGGACGGGCAGCTCCTACGAGCAGTACTTC. Amino acid sequence: CASSTQSGTGSSYEQYF.

J is TRBJ2-7 and V is TRBV7-9, with TRBD1 matching 10 bases. J was trimmed by 1 base and V by 7 bases; bases with no gene match: 7. The CDR3 covers 15 residues. Germline CDR1 and CDR2: SEHNR and FQNEAQ (reference sequence). CDR3: CASNSLGQGSYEQYF. CDR3 in DNA: TGTGCCAGCAACTCCCTGGGACAGGGGTCCTACGAGCAGTACTTC.

This clone was picked up a small number of times. This chain links TRBV19 with TRBJ1-4, with 7 bases identical to TRBD1. Germline V gene data show CDR1 as LNHDA and CDR2 as SQIVND (reference sequence). V lost 7 bases, J lost 8 bases, and 7 bases stayed unmatched. The CDR3 runs to 13 residues. The CDR3 region has the DNA TGTGCCAGTAAGAGGGGGCCGTGGGAAAAACTGTTTTTT. Translating gives CASKRGPWEKLFF.

The chain is built from TRBV29-1 and TRBJ2-1; 9 bases match TRBD2. The germline gives CDR1 SQVTM, CDR2 ANQGSEA. The ends lost 6 bases at V and 6 bases at J; junction bases unmatched: 9. This CDR3 comprises 14 residues. In DNA form, the CDR3 reads TGCAGCGTCCCGGGGGCGGGAGGGATCAATGAGCAGTTCTTC. Translated, it gives CSVPGAGGINEQFF.

This clone was recorded once. The rearrangement uses TRBV7-9 and TRBJ1-3, with 10 bases fitting TRBD1. The CDR3 spans 17 residues. Trimming removed 5 bases from V and 3 bases from J; junction bases left unmatched: 10. CDR1 is SEHNR, CDR2 FQNEAQ, per germline (reference sequence). CDR3 sequence: CASSDPPGQGLGNTIYF. The DNA for the CDR3 is TGTGCCAGCAGCGATCCGCCGGGACAGGGGCTTGGAAACACCATATATTTT.

This chain links TRBV29-1 with TRBJ1-5, with D possibly being TRBD1 (5 bases). The CDR3 extends over 14 amino acids. The germline V and J ends were trimmed by 4 bases and 2 bases, with 12 bases remaining between them. Germline V lookup: CDR1 SQVTM, CDR2 ANQGSEA. The CDR3 bases are TGCAGCGTTGCCTGGGGGGGTGGCAATCAGCCCCAGCATTTT. Its translation: CSVAWGGGNQPQHF.

V gene TRBV6-1 combines with J gene TRBJ1-5, with TRBD1 matching 11 bases. CDR1 and CDR2 from the germline V gene are MNHNS and SASEGT. V dropped 1 base and J dropped 1; count of bases not matched to a gene: 6. The CDR3 consists of 18 residues. The CDR3, as DNA: TGTGCCAGCAGTGAAGGGACAGGGGGCTTCAGGAGCAATCAGCCCCAGCATTTT. It codes for CASSEGTGGFRSNQPQHF.

The genes are TRBV5-1 and TRBJ2-3, with D possibly called TRBD1 or TRBD2 (5 bases each). V was clipped by 4 bases and J by 2 bases, with 11 bases between them. Germline loops: CDR1 SGHRS, CDR2 YFSETQ. The CDR3 length is 14 residues. CDR3 sequence: CASSVGTTTDTQYF. The CDR3 DNA reads TGCGCCAGCAGCGTGGGGACCACCACAGATACGCAGTATTTT.

The chain is built from TRBV18 and TRBJ2-1; no definite D call. CDR1 KGHSH and CDR2 LQKENI come from the germline V gene. Deletions cut 2 bases from V and 10 bases from J, with 15 bases between. This CDR3 comprises 14 residues. CDR3 DNA sequence: TGTGCCAGCTCACCAATAGGGTCCTTAGCCGAGCAGTTCTTC. Its protein is CASSPIGSLAEQFF.